The 13 T cell receptor beta chains below were found in one sample sequenced in a study of blood T cell repertoires in COVID-19. Measured with immunoSEQ multiplex PCR; TCRdb has only the in-frame clones, and not every one. The sample shows under 250,000 clones, around four fifths of them seen only once. The sequenced material came from peripheral blood. Every receptor here comes from a woman in her 70s with active or convalescent COVID-19.

The rearrangement uses TRBV7-2 and TRBJ2-2, with TRBD1 matching over 8 bases. Germline V CDR1 and CDR2: SGHTA, FQGNSA. CDR3 size: 16 residues. After removal of 2 bases from V and 1 base from J, the junction contained 3 bases not matched to a gene. In DNA, the CDR3 is TGTGCCAGCAGCTTAAGGGGGACAGGGAACACCGGGGAGCTGTTTTTT. Residues: CASSLRGTGNTGELFF.

V gene TRBV3-1 (or the pseudogene TRBV3-2) combines with J gene TRBJ1-4; 8 nucleotides agree with TRBD1. In germline, CDR1 is LGHDT, CDR2 YNNKEL (reference sequence). After removal of 1 base from V and 10 bases from J, the junction contained 5 bases not matched to a gene. The CDR3 contains 14 residues. The DNA of the CDR3 is TGTGCCAGCAGCCAAGGGACAGGGTTAGCAAAACTGTTTTTT. It specifies CASSQGTGLAKLFF.

The chain is built from TRBV14 and TRBJ2-1, with TRBD2 matching over 8 bases. From germline, CDR1 is SGHDN and CDR2 FVKESK. This CDR3 has 15 amino acids. Losses at the gene ends were 3 bases for V and 12 bases for J; bases not matched to a gene: 13. The CDR3 loop is CASSQVPLAGVGQFF. The CDR3 DNA follows: TGTGCCAGCAGCCAGGTCCCTCTAGCGGGCGTGGGGCAGTTCTTC.

Written as DNA, the CDR3 is TGTGCCAGCAGCCAACAGGGTTCCCAAGAGACCCAGTACTTC. Translation: CASSQQGSQETQYF. The gene calls are TRBV7-2 and TRBJ2-5; TRBD1 might be the D (6 bases). The V gene lost 5 bases and the J gene lost 1 base, with 11 bases spanning the gap. Germline V CDR1 and CDR2: SGHTA, FQGNSA. The CDR3 loop spans 14 amino acids.

CDR3 region: CASSSDGGGQETQYF. In DNA, the CDR3 is TGTGCCAGCAGCTCGGACGGGGGAGGGCAAGAGACCCAGTACTTC. The chain recombines TRBV5-4 with TRBJ2-5; 7 nucleotides match TRBD2. Losses at the gene ends were 3 bases for V and 2 bases for J; bases not matched to a gene: 7. The germline V gene encodes CDR1 SGHNT and CDR2 YYREEE (reference sequence). The CDR3 runs to 15 residues. The variable domain in full, completed from reference TRBV5-4 and TRBJ2-5, reads ETGVTQSPTHLIKTRGQQVTLRCSSQSGHNTVSWYQQALGQGPQFIFQYYREEENGRGNFPPRFSGLQFPNYSSELNVNALELDDSALYLCASSSDGGGQETQYFGPGTRLLVL.

This clone has a handful of counts. The rearrangement joins TRBV2 to TRBJ1-5; D may be TRBD1 (5 bases). Germline-derived CDR1 and CDR2 are SNHLY and FYNNEI. The CDR3 has 14 amino acids. The V gene lost 2 bases and the J gene lost 4 bases, with 9 bases spanning the gap. CDR3 region: CASSERAGNQPQHF. CDR3 in DNA: TGTGCCAGCAGTGAAAGGGCAGGGAATCAGCCCCAGCATTTT.

The chain uses TRBV11-2 and TRBJ1-5, with a possible D match to TRBD1 (6 bases). Trimming stripped 5 bases from V and 3 bases from J, with 23 bases between. There are 18 residues in the CDR3. Germline CDR1 is SGHAT and CDR2 is FQNNGV. The CDR3, as DNA: TGTGCCAGCAGCAACTATCCAAGGGACAAGATAATCAATCAGCCCCAGCATTTT. As protein: CASSNYPRDKIINQPQHF.

The chain combines TRBV7-2 with TRBJ1-6; no firm D call. CDR3 length equals 16 residues. Germline V gene data show CDR1 as SGHTA and CDR2 as FQGNSA. Trimming pared 0 bases from V and 2 bases from J, leaving 8 bases between. The CDR3 DNA follows: TGTGCCAGCAGCTTAGCTCTCTCCGCCTATAATTCACCCCTCCACTTT. Translation gives CASSLALSAYNSPLHF. The full variable domain, its missing parts supplied by reference TRBV7-2 and TRBJ1-6, is GAGVSQSPSNKVTEKGKDVELRCDPISGHTALYWYRQSLGQGLEFLIYFQGNSAPDKSGLPSDRFSAERTGGSVSTLTIQRTQQEDSAVYLCASSLALSAYNSPLHFGNGTRLTVT.

The CDR3 loop reads CASSQVQGGGEKLFF. The CDR3 DNA is TGCGCCAGCAGCCAAGTACAGGGGGGGGGTGAAAAACTGTTTTTT. The chain uses TRBV4-3 and TRBJ1-4; 8 nucleotides agree with TRBD1. The CDR3 is 15 residues long. V shed 1 base, J shed 7 bases, and the junction held 5 bases outside the gene matches. Germline CDR1 LGHNA, CDR2 YSLEER.

The chain couples TRBV19 to TRBJ2-4, with a possible D match to TRBD2 (6 bases). There are 13 residues in the CDR3. Germline CDR1 is LNHDA and CDR2 is SQIVND (reference sequence). V lost 5 bases to trimming and J lost 7 bases, with 12 bases between them. CDR3 protein: CASSLTRDNIQYF. CDR3 nucleotide sequence: TGTGCCAGTAGTTTGACTAGGGACAACATTCAGTACTTC.

In regard to this clone: The CDR3 does not end in the conserved phenylalanine or tryptophan, so this is likely a read error. The DNA is omitted, as the CDR3 cannot be located on it reliably, and the CDR3 follows TCRdb's listing. V gene TRBV7-9 combines with J gene TRBJ1-6; the table's D gene call, TRBD1, was not cross checked with the DNA. A total of 12 residues make up the CDR3, ends included. Germline V gene lookup returns CDR1 SEHNR and CDR2 FQNEAQ (reference sequence). CDR3 amino acids: CASSLDIWTGVG.

This clone was seen only once. V gene TRBV6-2 or TRBV6-3 combines with J gene TRBJ2-7, with a possible D match to TRBD1 (5 bases). The CDR3 spans 15 residues. Germline-derived CDR1 and CDR2 are MNHEY and SVGEGT. Trimming cost V 2 bases and J 2 bases, with 13 bases left between them. CDR3 loop: CASSYLQGLAYEQYF. The CDR3 DNA sequence: TGTGCCAGCAGTTACCTGCAGGGTCTTGCCTACGAGCAGTACTTC.

This clone was observed once. This rearrangement joins TRBV5-4 to TRBJ2-7; 11 bases map to TRBD2. The CDR3 has 15 residues. Germline-derived CDR1 and CDR2 are SGHNT and YYREEE (reference sequence). V gave up 4 bases and J gave up 5 bases; unmatched junction bases: 8. The CDR3 reads CASSPRTSGPHEQYF. CDR3 DNA: TGTGCCAGCAGCCCGAGGACTAGCGGGCCCCACGAGCAGTACTTC.